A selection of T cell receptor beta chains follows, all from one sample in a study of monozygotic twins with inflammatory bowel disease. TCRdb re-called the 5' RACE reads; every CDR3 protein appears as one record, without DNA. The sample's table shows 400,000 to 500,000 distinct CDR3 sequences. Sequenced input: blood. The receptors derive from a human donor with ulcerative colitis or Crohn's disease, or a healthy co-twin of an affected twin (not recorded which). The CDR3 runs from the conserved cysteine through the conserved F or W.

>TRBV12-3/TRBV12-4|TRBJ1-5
CASSLSTESNQPQHF
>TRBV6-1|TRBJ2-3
CASSESGFTDTQYF
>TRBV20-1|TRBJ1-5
CSARRDWQSNQPQHF
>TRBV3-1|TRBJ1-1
CASSQLDSTNTEAFF
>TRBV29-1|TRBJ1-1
CSVEDLAGTEAFF
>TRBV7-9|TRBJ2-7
CASTHGSQPVDLYF
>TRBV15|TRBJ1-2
CATSRDGGTYGYTF
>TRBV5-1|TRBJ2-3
CARSPESVSAKSTDTQYF
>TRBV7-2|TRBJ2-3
CASSLRGSTADTQYF
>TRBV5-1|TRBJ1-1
CASSLADGVMNTEAFF
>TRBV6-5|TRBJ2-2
CASSYTPHPSNTGELFF
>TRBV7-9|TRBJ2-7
CASSLGASEQYF
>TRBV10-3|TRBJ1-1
CACGGADGTEAFF
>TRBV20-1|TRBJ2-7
CSATASGAYEQYF
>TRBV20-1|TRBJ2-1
CSACGLAGRPYNEQFF
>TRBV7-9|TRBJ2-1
CASSPRGGNSEQFF
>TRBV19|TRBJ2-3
CASSIGWGLAGVTDTQYF
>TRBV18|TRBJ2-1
CASSPNQREGEQFF
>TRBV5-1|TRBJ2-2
CASSASGAGKNTGELFF
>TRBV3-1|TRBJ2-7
CASSHRSGTVFYEQYF
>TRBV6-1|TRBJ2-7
CATGTGENVPRQYF
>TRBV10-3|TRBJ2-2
CAISRERTGELFF
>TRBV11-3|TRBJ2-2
CASRPSGTHNTGELFF
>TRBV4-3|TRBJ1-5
CASSQWVGGGNQPQHF
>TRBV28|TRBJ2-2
CASSATRARTGELFF
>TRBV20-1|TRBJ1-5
CSASTGSNQPQHF
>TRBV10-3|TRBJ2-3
CAISVSGTSGSTDTQYF
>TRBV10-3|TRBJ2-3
CAISEPSVAPDTQYF
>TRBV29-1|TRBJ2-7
CSVNTGTSFYEQYF
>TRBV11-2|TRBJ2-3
CASSRDPYTDTQYF
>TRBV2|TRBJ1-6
CASSGSRGDSPLHF
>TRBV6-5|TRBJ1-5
CASSSDRQGYQPQHF
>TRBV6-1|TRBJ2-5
CASSKGQLQETQYF
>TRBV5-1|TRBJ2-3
CASSLEQGNTQYF
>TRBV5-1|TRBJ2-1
CASSLLQRYNEQFF
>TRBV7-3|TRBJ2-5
CASSPLGGTGVETQYF
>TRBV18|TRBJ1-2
CASSPPSMGSNYGYTF
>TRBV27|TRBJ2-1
CASSYRTLLNEQFF
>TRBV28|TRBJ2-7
CACTGIYEQYF
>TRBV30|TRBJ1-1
CAGSDRGWTEAFF
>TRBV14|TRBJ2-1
CASSQDRRASRSSYNEQFF
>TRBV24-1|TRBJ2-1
CATSARSQGSYNEQYF
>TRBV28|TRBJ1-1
CASSLRGQGKAFF
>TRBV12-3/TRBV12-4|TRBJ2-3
CASSGGLAGTTDTQYF
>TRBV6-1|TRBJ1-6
CASSSGTVTNSPLHF
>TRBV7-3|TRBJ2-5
CASSLIPPGDSYQETQYF
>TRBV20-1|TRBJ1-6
CSARESGTGGGSPLHF
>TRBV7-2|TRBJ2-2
CASSLAQSGELFF